Each of the 8 T cell receptor beta chains below was sequenced from the same sample in a study of blood T cells in healthy people across ages. The use of a sample-barcoded 5' primer and a J-beta primer mix characterized a second PCR of about 7 to 12 cycles. TCRdb analysed the 5' RACE reads with MiXCR anew, one entry per CDR3 protein. The sample holds 500,000 to 600,000 distinct CDR3 sequences, about 26% seen once. Sequenced input: blood. These receptors all come from a woman in her 70s in good health.

This clonotype appeared a few times. The chain carries TRBV5-4 and TRBJ2-1; D unclear. Trimming took off 1 base at V and 6 bases at J, with 5 bases between the two ends. The CDR3 is 12 residues long. Germline V gene sequence: CDR1 SGHNT, CDR2 YYREEE (reference sequence). The CDR3 DNA sequence: TGTGCCAGCAGCTTGTGGGGCAATGAGCAGTTCTTC. Protein product: CASSLWGNEQFF. Filled out from reference TRBV5-4 and TRBJ2-1, the complete variable domain reads ETGVTQSPTHLIKTRGQQVTLRCSSQSGHNTVSWYQQALGQGPQFIFQYYREEENGRGNFPPRFSGLQFPNYSSELNVNALELDDSALYLCASSLWGNEQFFGPGTRLTVL.

The chain is built from TRBV5-5 and TRBJ1-1; D is possibly TRBD1 (5 bases). This CDR3 comprises 14 residues. The germline V gene encodes CDR1 SGHKS and CDR2 YYEKEE (reference sequence). The V end lost 4 bases, the J end lost 3 bases, and 13 bases lay between the germline ends. The chain's CDR3 is CASSSNWGDTEAFF. The CDR3 region has the DNA TGTGCCAGCAGCAGCAATTGGGGGGACACTGAAGCTTTCTTT.

This clonotype was seen a few times. The genes are TRBV12-3 or TRBV12-4 and TRBJ2-7; 9 bases match TRBD1. CDR3 size: 15 residues. J gave up 3 bases and V 6 bases, and 9 bases lay outside the gene matches. This chain's CDR3 is CASSPGQGLDYEQYF. As DNA, the CDR3 is TGTGCCAGCAGCCCTGGACAGGGGCTTGACTACGAGCAGTACTTC.

The chain has TRBV19 and TRBJ2-6; 7 positions agree with TRBD1. Germline lookup yields CDR1 LNHDA and CDR2 SQIVND (reference sequence). There are 18 residues in the CDR3. Germline trimming cut 3 bases from V and 5 bases from J; bases unmatched to any gene: 13. The CDR3 protein is CASSISGTDPRWANVLTF. Written as DNA, the CDR3 is TGTGCCAGTAGTATCTCAGGGACAGACCCCCGCTGGGCCAACGTCCTGACTTTC.

This clonotype was counted only a few times. This chain uses TRBV7-3 with TRBJ1-6; D is unclear. CDR1 SGHTA and CDR2 FQGTGA come from the germline V gene. The CDR3 spans 13 residues. V was trimmed by 4 bases and J by 9 bases, leaving 10 bases between them. CDR3: CASSSYSGSPLHF. As DNA, the CDR3 is TGTGCCAGCAGCTCATACTCTGGTTCACCCCTCCACTTT.

The V gene is TRBV20-1, the J gene TRBJ2-3, with 8 bases aligning to TRBD2. Trimming at V came to 0 bases and at J to 9 bases, leaving 11 bases not matched to a gene. Per germline, CDR1 DFQATT and CDR2 SNEGSKA (reference sequence). CDR3 length equals 15 residues. In DNA, the CDR3 is TGCAGTGCTAGAGATTCTAGCGGATCGGGGGGGACGCAGTATTTT. Translation gives CSARDSSGSGGTQYF.

This chain connects TRBV24-1 to TRBJ2-3; the match to TRBD1 covers 10 bases. V lost 7 bases and J lost 6; bases outside the gene matches: 6. CDR3 length: 14 residues. In germline, CDR1 is KGHDR, CDR2 SFDVKD. CDR3 sequence (DNA): TGTGCCACCAGGACGACAGGGGGCGGCGATACGCAGTATTTT. Translated: CATRTTGGGDTQYF.

The chain is built from TRBV9 and TRBJ1-4; possibly TRBD1 for D (5 bases). This CDR3 region has 15 residues. The V gene lost 3 bases and the J gene lost 5 bases, with 14 bases spanning the gap. Germline V gives CDR1 SGDLS, CDR2 YYNGEE. CDR3 loop: CASSESWGGNEKLFF. The CDR3 DNA follows: TGTGCCAGCAGCGAATCTTGGGGGGGAAATGAAAAACTGTTTTTT.